This TCR beta chain was recorded in a study of shared clonotypes between healthy human individuals. Study information: Donor composition was two women and three men, aged 18 to 49.

Some clones are missing from TCRdb's copy, which holds only in-frame ones; the method was immunoSEQ multiplex PCR. The repertoire holds 2 million to 2.5 million clones, with approximately 93% as singletons. The sample taken for sequencing was naive CD4+ T cells from PBMCs. Subset defined: CD45RA+ positively selected. The receptor was derived from a man younger than 35 in good health. Some clones in this sample may be carry-over from other donors' samples.

The CDR3 loop is CASSLGLGVGYEQYF. In DNA form, the CDR3 reads TGTGCCAGCAGCTTGGGACTAGGGGTCGGATACGAGCAGTACTTC. This chain connects TRBV5-6 to TRBJ2-7, with TRBD2 as a possible D gene (6 bases). This CDR3 is 15 amino acids long. Germline CDR1 reads SGHDT; CDR2 reads YYEEEE. V was pared by 0 bases and J by 4 bases, with 14 bases between.